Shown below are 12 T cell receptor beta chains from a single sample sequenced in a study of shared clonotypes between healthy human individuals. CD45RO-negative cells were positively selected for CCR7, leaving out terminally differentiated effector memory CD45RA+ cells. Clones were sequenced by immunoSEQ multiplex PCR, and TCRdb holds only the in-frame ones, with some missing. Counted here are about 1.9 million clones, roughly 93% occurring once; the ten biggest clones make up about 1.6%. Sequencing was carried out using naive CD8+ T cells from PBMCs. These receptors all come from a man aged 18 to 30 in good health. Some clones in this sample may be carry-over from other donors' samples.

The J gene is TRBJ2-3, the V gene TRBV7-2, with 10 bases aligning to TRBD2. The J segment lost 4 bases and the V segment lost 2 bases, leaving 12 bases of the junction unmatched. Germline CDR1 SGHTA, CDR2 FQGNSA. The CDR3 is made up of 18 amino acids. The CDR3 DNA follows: TGTGCCAGCAGCTTAACCATATTACTAGCGGGAAGAGCAGATACGCAGTATTTT. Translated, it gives CASSLTILLAGRADTQYF.

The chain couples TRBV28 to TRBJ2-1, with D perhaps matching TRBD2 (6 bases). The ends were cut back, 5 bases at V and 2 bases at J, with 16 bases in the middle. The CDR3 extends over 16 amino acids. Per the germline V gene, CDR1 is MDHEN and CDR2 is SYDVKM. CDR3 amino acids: CASSPLPREAYNEQFF. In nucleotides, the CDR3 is TGTGCCAGCAGTCCCCTCCCCAGGGAGGCCTACAATGAGCAGTTCTTC. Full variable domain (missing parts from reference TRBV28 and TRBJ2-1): DVKVTQSSRYLVKRTGEKVFLECVQDMDHENMFWYRQDPGLGLRLIYFSYDVKMKEKGDIPEGYSVSREKKERFSLILESASTNQTSMYLCASSPLPREAYNEQFFGPGTRLTVL.

This CDR3 is CASSLFGGGQGYEQYF. CDR3 sequence (DNA): TGTGCCAGCAGTTTATTTGGGGGCGGACAGGGGTACGAGCAGTACTTC. V and J are TRBV28 and TRBJ2-7, with 9 bases that match TRBD1. CDR3 length: 16 amino acids. The germline V gene has CDR1 MDHEN and CDR2 SYDVKM. V dropped 1 base and J dropped 4; count of bases not matched to a gene: 8.

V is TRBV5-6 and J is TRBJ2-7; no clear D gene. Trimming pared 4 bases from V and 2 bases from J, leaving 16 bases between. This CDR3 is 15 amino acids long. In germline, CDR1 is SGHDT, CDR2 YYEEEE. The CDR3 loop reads CASSLGRDSPYEQYF. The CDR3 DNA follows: TGTGCCAGCAGCCTCGGTAGGGATTCCCCCTACGAGCAGTACTTC.

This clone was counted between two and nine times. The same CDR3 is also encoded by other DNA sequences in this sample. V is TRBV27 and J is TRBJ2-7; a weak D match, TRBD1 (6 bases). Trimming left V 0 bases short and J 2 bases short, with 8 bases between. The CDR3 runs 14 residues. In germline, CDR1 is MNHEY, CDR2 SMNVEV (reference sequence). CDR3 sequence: CASSLSGAAYEQYF. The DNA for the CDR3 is TGTGCCAGCAGTTTATCGGGGGCCGCCTACGAGCAGTACTTC.

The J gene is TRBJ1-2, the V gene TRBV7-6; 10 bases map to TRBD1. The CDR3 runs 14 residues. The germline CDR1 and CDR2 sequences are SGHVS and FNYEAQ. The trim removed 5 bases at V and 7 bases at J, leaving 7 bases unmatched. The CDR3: CASSPRQGARGYTF. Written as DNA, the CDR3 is TGTGCCAGCAGCCCTAGACAGGGGGCGCGTGGCTACACCTTC.

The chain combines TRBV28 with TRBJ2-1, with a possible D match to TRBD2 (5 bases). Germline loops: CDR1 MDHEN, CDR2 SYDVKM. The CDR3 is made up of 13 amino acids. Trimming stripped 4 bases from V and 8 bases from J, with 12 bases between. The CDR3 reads CASSSWPGDEQFF. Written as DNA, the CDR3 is TGTGCCAGCAGTTCCTGGCCCGGGGATGAGCAGTTCTTC.

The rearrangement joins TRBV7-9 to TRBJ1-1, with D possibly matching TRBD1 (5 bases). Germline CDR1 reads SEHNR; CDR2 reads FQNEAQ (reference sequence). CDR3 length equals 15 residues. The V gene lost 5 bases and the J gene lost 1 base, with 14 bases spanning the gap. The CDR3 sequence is CASSPQGAANTEAFF. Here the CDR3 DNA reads TGTGCCAGCAGCCCCCAAGGGGCGGCGAACACTGAAGCTTTCTTT.

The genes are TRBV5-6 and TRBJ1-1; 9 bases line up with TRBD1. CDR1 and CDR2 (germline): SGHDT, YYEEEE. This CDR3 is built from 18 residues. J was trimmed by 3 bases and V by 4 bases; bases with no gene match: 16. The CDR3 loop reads CASSPAGTGYEGDTEAFF. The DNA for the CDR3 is TGTGCCAGCAGCCCCGCCGGGACAGGGTATGAGGGGGACACTGAAGCTTTCTTT.

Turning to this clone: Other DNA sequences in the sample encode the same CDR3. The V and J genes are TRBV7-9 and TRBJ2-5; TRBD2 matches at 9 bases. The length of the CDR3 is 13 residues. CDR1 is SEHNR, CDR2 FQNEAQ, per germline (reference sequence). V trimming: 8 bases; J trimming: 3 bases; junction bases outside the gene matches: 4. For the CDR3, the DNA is TGTGCCAGCCGATTAGCGGGAGAAGAGACCCAGTACTTC. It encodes CASRLAGEETQYF.

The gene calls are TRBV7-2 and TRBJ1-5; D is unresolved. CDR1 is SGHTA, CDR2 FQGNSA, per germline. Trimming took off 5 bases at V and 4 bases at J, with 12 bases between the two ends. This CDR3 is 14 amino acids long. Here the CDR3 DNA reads TGTGCCAGCAGCCTGGCGGACGGGAATCAGCCCCAGCATTTT. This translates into CASSLADGNQPQHF.

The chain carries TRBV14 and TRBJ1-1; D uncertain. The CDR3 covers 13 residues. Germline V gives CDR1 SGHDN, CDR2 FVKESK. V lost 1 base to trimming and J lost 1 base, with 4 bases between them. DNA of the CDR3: TGTGCCAGCAGCCAAGTTAGGAACACTGAAGCTTTCTTT. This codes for CASSQVRNTEAFF. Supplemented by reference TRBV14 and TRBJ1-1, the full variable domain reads EAGVTQFPSHSVIEKGQTVTLRCDPISGHDNLYWYRRVMGKEIKFLLHFVKESKQDESGMPNNRFLAERTGGTYSTLKVQPAELEDSGVYFCASSQVRNTEAFFGQGTRLTVV.